Sequencing of this TCR beta chain was carried out in a study of CD4 T cells in relation to SARS-CoV-2 and coronaviruses. Across the study: Median patient age was roughly 36 years, spanning 21 to 72 years. Of the patients, under 10 were male, 4 female, two Hispanic. General study findings and limits: Pre-pandemic and post-infection samples never came from the same donor. Crossreactive clones expanded significantly less to SARS-CoV-2 than monoreactive clones.

Germline loops: CDR1 SGHNT, CDR2 YYREEE (reference sequence). Trimming removed 6 bases from V and 4 bases from J, with 17 bases in between. The CDR3 extends over 15 amino acids. Comments on this clone: Its antigen remains unidentified.

TCRdb's copy holds only in-frame clones and misses some; the assay was immunoSEQ multiplex PCR. Of 40,000 or so clones in the sample, approximately 85% were seen once. The clonotype comes from an adult with COVID-19. Specimen: memory CD4+ T cells from PBMCs. V gene TRBV5-4 combines with J gene TRBJ2-1, with a tentative D call TRBD2 (5 bases). The CDR3 region has the DNA TGTGCCAGCAACTTTAAGCCTAGCAGATACAATGAGCAGTTCTTC. This codes for CASNFKPSRYNEQFF.